Shown below are 20 T cell receptor beta chains from a single sample sequenced in a study of vaccination and CD4 T cells after COVID-19 (dated by TCRdb to the early 2020s). The library was made by PCR. The data were produced on an Illumina iSeq 100. At the Johns Hopkins FTIC core, DNA from the cultured CD4+ T cells underwent TCR sequencing with the Oncomine TCR Beta short-read assay. TCRdb took the public reads, trimmed them with fastp at Q25, ran MiXCR for clone calling and kept in-frame beta chains. Duplicate CDR3 protein sequences are folded into a single record with the most common DNA and genes. For this sample the table gives about 8,800 distinct CDR3 sequences, of which about half were detected only once. The top ten clones comprise around 8% of the sample. For these TCRs, the target antigens are not known. The sample's treatment or condition label, decoded: approximately nine-day PBMC culture with coronavirus spike peptide pools or control peptides (ViraFEST assay).

The sample consisted of CD4+ T cells from blood, cultured in vitro. Every receptor here comes from a human donor who had recovered from COVID-19.

This clonotype is deemed large. This rearrangement joins TRBV7-9 to TRBJ2-3; D is ambiguous. V was shortened by 1 base and J by 0 bases, with 5 bases between the two germline ends. The germline CDR1 and CDR2 sequences are SEHNR and FQNEAQ (reference sequence). The CDR3 totals 14 residues. CDR3 loop: CASSLEGSTDTQYF. CDR3 DNA sequence: TGTGCCAGCAGCTTAGAGGGTAGCACAGATACGCAGTATTTT.

This clonotype was counted between two and nine times. V usage is TRBV7-2 and J usage is TRBJ1-6; D unclear. Germline V gene lookup returns CDR1 SGHTA and CDR2 FQGNSA. This CDR3 has 11 residues. Trimming took off 4 bases at V and 8 bases at J, with 3 bases between the two ends. CDR3 DNA: TGTGCCAGCAGCTCCGATTCACCCCTCCACTTT. Encoded protein: CASSSDSPLHF.

The chain joins TRBV6-1 to TRBJ1-2; 9 bases map to TRBD1. V was clipped by 7 bases and J by 6 bases; unmatched bases: 15. The CDR3 extends over 16 amino acids. Germline assignment: CDR1 MNHNS and CDR2 SASEGT. CDR3 sequence (DNA): TGTGCCAGCATCCTGACCTGGACAGGGGCGTTTCATGGCTACACCTTC. Translation: CASILTWTGAFHGYTF.

This sequence joins TRBV7-2 and TRBJ2-7; D may correspond to TRBD1 or TRBD2 (6 bases each). V dropped 6 bases and J dropped 6 bases, with 15 bases sitting between them. Germline V lookup: CDR1 SGHTA, CDR2 FQGNSA. The CDR3 consists of 13 residues. As DNA, the CDR3 is TGTGCCAGCAGGGGACGGGGGCCGGGCGAGCAGTACTTC. Encoded protein: CASRGRGPGEQYF. Filled out from reference TRBV7-2 and TRBJ2-7, the complete variable domain reads GAGVSQSPSNKVTEKGKDVELRCDPISGHTALYWYRQSLGQGLEFLIYFQGNSAPDKSGLPSDRFSAERTGGSVSTLTIQRTQQEDSAVYLCASRGRGPGEQYFGPGTRLTVT.

The chain employs TRBV20-1 and TRBJ1-5; TRBD1 is a possible D gene (5 bases). Trimming pared 0 bases from V and 3 bases from J, leaving 12 bases between. Germline V CDR1 and CDR2: DFQATT, SNEGSKA (reference sequence). The length of the CDR3 is 15 residues. The CDR3 region is CSAREGPVFNQPQHF. CDR3 nucleotides: TGCAGTGCTAGAGAGGGACCCGTGTTCAATCAGCCCCAGCATTTT.

V is TRBV21-1 and J is TRBJ2-7; no DNA check was done on the table's D call, TRBD1. TRBV21-1 is termed a pseudogene. The CDR3 runs 15 residues. The CDR3 sequence is CASSKVPRGNYEQYF. Here the CDR3 DNA reads TGTGCCAGCAGCAAAGTCCCGAGAGGGAATTACGAGCAGTACTTC.

This clonotype occurred a few times. The rearrangement uses TRBV28 and TRBJ1-2; D unresolved. CDR1 is MDHEN, CDR2 SYDVKM, per germline. Trimming stripped 6 bases from V and 4 bases from J, with 9 bases between. The CDR3 spans 12 residues. The CDR3 sequence is CASSQNIYGYTF. For the CDR3, the DNA is TGTGCCAGCAGCCAAAACATCTATGGCTACACCTTC.

The J gene is TRBJ2-1, the V gene TRBV21-1; the D call TRBD2 from the table was never checked on the DNA. TRBV21-1 represents a pseudogene. The CDR3 length is 14 residues. CDR3 DNA sequence: TGTGCCAGCATCCCTGCGGGAATCGTCAATGAGCAGTTCTTC. Translation: CASIPAGIVNEQFF.

The V and J genes are TRBV29-1 and TRBJ2-5, with D possibly TRBD2 on 5 matching bases. The length of the CDR3 is 15 residues. V gave up 4 bases and J gave up 5 bases, with 20 bases separating them. Germline V CDR1 and CDR2: SQVTM, ANQGSEA. The CDR3 nucleotides are TGCAGCGTTGTCCTACGAAATGCCGGGGTGGAGACCCAGTACTTC. It specifies CSVVLRNAGVETQYF.

This clonotype was observed a few times. The chain links TRBV6-1 to TRBJ1-1; TRBD1 might be the D (5 bases). This CDR3 has 17 residues. The germline gives CDR1 MNHNS, CDR2 SASEGT. V lost 0 bases, J lost 4 bases, and 18 bases lay in between. As DNA, the CDR3 is TGTGCCAGCAGTGAAGCGGGTTTCGGCAGCGGGGGCACTGAAGCTTTCTTT. Amino acid sequence: CASSEAGFGSGGTEAFF.

Judged by abundance, this clonotype is medium-sized (0.01 to 0.1%). Here the CDR3 reads CSAIHGATGSNQPQHF. Here the CDR3 DNA reads TGCAGTGCCATCCACGGGGCGACCGGGAGCAATCAGCCCCAGCATTTT. The chain employs TRBV20-1 and TRBJ1-5; TRBD1 is a possible D gene (5 bases). The CDR3 is made up of 16 amino acids. In germline, CDR1 is DFQATT, CDR2 SNEGSKA (reference sequence). The germline V and J ends were trimmed by 6 bases and 1 base, with 19 bases remaining between them.

The chain employs TRBV29-1 and TRBJ1-2; 7 bases line up with TRBD1. This CDR3 contains 13 residues. Germline V CDR1 and CDR2: SQVTM, ANQGSEA. Trimming took 4 bases from V and 4 from J; bases not matched to a gene: 6. The CDR3 DNA follows: TGCAGCGTTGGTTCTGACAGGGCCTATGGCTACACCTTC. Residues: CSVGSDRAYGYTF. Looking up the rest from reference TRBV29-1 and TRBJ1-2 gives the full variable domain: SAVISQKPSRDICQRGTSLTIQCQVDSQVTMMFWYRQQPGQSLTLIATANQGSEATYESGFVIDKFPISRPNLTFSTLTVSNMSPEDSSIYLCSVGSDRAYGYTFGSGTRLTVV.

The genes are TRBV7-2 and TRBJ2-7, with TRBD1 matching 7 bases. Germline V lookup: CDR1 SGHTA, CDR2 FQGNSA. V dropped 5 bases and J dropped 3; count of bases not matched to a gene: 10. CDR3 length equals 15 residues. The CDR3 DNA follows: TGTGCCAGCAGCCCCGTCGGGACAGTAGGCTACGAGCAGTACTTC. The encoded protein is CASSPVGTVGYEQYF.

The chain carries TRBV6-2 or TRBV6-3 and TRBJ1-1; 7 bases fit TRBD1. Germline V gives CDR1 MNHEY, CDR2 SVGEGT. The CDR3 extends over 14 amino acids. V lost 7 bases, J lost 0 bases, and 5 bases stayed unmatched. CDR3 in amino acids: CASTPTGVNTEAFF. DNA of the CDR3: TGTGCCAGCACCCCAACAGGGGTGAACACTGAAGCTTTCTTT.

This clonotype turned up a few times. The chain uses TRBV20-1 and TRBJ1-2, with 8 nucleotides matching TRBD1. Looked up from germline, CDR1 is DFQATT and CDR2 is SNEGSKA (reference sequence). V lost 5 bases and J lost 7; bases outside the gene matches: 6. The CDR3 has 12 residues. Here the CDR3 reads CSAFGQGSGYTF. The CDR3 DNA sequence: TGCAGTGCTTTCGGACAGGGTAGTGGCTACACCTTC.

V gene TRBV18 combines with J gene TRBJ1-1, with D uncertain. The V gene's germline CDR1 is KGHSH and CDR2 LQKENI. V dropped 1 base and J dropped 3 bases, with 9 bases sitting between them. The CDR3 runs 14 residues. The CDR3 sequence is CASSPLRRDTEAFF. CDR3 DNA: TGTGCCAGCTCACCACTCAGGAGGGACACTGAAGCTTTCTTT.

The CDR3 DNA sequence: TGTGCCAGCAGCTTGGTAGGCACCTTGAACACTGAAGCTTTCTTT. It codes for CASSLVGTLNTEAFF. This chain uses TRBV5-4 with TRBJ1-1; D unclear. CDR1 and CDR2 from the germline V gene are SGHNT and YYREEE (reference sequence). With 0 bases removed from V and 0 bases from J, the gap between germline ends came to 9 bases. The length of the CDR3 is 15 residues.

A note on this clonotype: Germline and junction disagree at one end, which may indicate a read error. The chain employs TRBV19 and TRBJ1-2, with D possibly matching TRBD1 (5 bases). Germline V gene sequence: CDR1 LNHDA, CDR2 SQIVND (reference sequence). CDR3 size: 14 residues. The CDR3 DNA reads TGTGCCGGTAGTATCCCCAGGGTAGGCTATGGCTACACCTTC. Its translation is CAGSIPRVGYGYTF.

The chain combines TRBV29-1 with TRBJ1-2; D remains unclear. This CDR3 contains 10 residues. The germline CDR1 and CDR2 sequences are SQVTM and ANQGSEA. V dropped 5 bases and J dropped 1 base, with 2 bases sitting between them. For the CDR3, the DNA is TGCAGCGTTCTTAACTATGGCTACACCTTC. Its translation is CSVLNYGYTF.

The rearrangement links TRBV20-1 to TRBJ2-2; D is perhaps TRBD2 (5 bases). V lost 5 bases and J 5 bases, leaving 15 bases between the germline ends. Per germline, CDR1 DFQATT and CDR2 SNEGSKA (reference sequence). The CDR3 runs to 14 residues. The CDR3 nucleotides read TGCAGTGCTCATGGGTCGACGGGGACCGGGGAGCTGTTTTTT. This encodes CSAHGSTGTGELFF.